The T cell receptor (beta chain) described here comes from a study of T cells in women clearing cervical HPV infection. Trimming took off 3 bases at V and 4 bases at J, with 7 bases between the two ends. The CDR3 totals 12 residues. Germline CDR1 reads SGHDN; CDR2 reads FVKESK. The protocol was immunoSEQ multiplex PCR, while the TCRdb copy is restricted to in-frame clones and leaves out a portion. The ten most abundant clones cover around 1.6% of a sample with about 48,000 clones. In the case of this clone: The sequence runs out 3 residues before the end of the CDR3; the remainder is reconstructed from the germline J gene.

The V call is TRBV14, the J call TRBJ2-7; a possible D gene is TRBD2 (5 bases). The source is a woman between 18 and 75 years old with a cervical HPV16 infection that either progressed to CIN3+ or cleared (not recorded which). Material for sequencing was blood buffy coat. CDR3 sequence: CASSQTNYEQYF. The part of the CDR3 DNA that was read is TGTGCCAGCAGCCAGACTAATTACGAG. The variable domain in full, completed from reference TRBV14 and TRBJ2-7, reads EAGVTQFPSHSVIEKGQTVTLRCDPISGHDNLYWYRRVMGKEIKFLLHFVKESKQDESGMPNNRFLAERTGGTYSTLKVQPAELEDSGVYFCASSQTNYEQYFGPGTRLTVT.